The rows below give T cell receptor beta chains drawn from one sample of a study of vaccination and CD4 T cells after COVID-19. TCRdb re-derived calls from the PCR reads in MiXCR, one entry per CDR3 protein. The table has more than 6,000 distinct CDR3 sequences, roughly 33% seen once; the top ten hold 35% to 45%. No antigen has been identified for these receptors. Sequencing was done on a sample of CD4+ T cells from blood, cultured in vitro. These receptors all stem from a human donor in good health. The CDR3 runs from the conserved cysteine through the conserved F or W. Fields, in order: clone size, J gene, V gene, D gene, CDR3 DNA, CDR3 protein. The D gene is left open where the match is weak. For some rows the clone size is stated as once, few or many, or as a class when expanded; others skip it.

>few|TRBJ2-7|TRBV6-2/TRBV6-3|NA
TGTGCCAGCAGCGAACCGGGACGGACGAGCTCCTACGAGCAGTACTTC
CASSEPGRTSSYEQYF
>NA|TRBJ2-1|TRBV7-2|TRBD2
TGTGCCAGCAGCTCCAGAGCTAGCGGGACCTCCCCCAGCAATGAGCAGTTCTTC
CASSSRASGTSPSNEQFF
>NA|TRBJ1-1|TRBV7-3|NA
TGTGCCAGCAGCTTACAGGGCCAAGGCGCTGAAGCTTTCTTT
CASSLQGQGAEAFF
>NA|TRBJ1-2|TRBV9|NA
TGTGCCAGCAGCACACGGACCGATCCCTTCTATGGCTACACCTTC
CASSTRTDPFYGYTF
>few|TRBJ2-1|TRBV24-1|TRBD2
TGTGCCACCAGTGATTCGACGGCTAGCGGGAGTAGCAATGAGCAGTTCTTC
CATSDSTASGSSNEQFF
>NA|TRBJ2-2|TRBV19|TRBD2
TGTGCCAGTAGTAGGGGGGGAGCAGACACCGGGGAGCTGTTTTTT
CASSRGGADTGELFF
>NA|TRBJ2-3|TRBV6-2/TRBV6-3|NA
TGTGCCAGCAGTGACCCAGGGGAGTTGTCAGATACGCAGTATTTT
CASSDPGELSDTQYF
>NA|TRBJ2-7|TRBV10-3|NA
TGTGCCATCAGTGAGTCGGGGCGTGGACGGATAGACAGCCTATACGAGCAGTACTTC
CAISESGRGRIDSLYEQYF
>medium-sized|TRBJ1-2|TRBV20-1|NA
TGCAGTGCTAGTAATTCGTATCGGGGCGGAGGCTACACCTTC
CSASNSYRGGGYTF
>NA|TRBJ2-2|TRBV27|NA
TGTGCCAGCGGCGGTAGCGTAGCGACGAACACCGGGGAGCTGTTTTTT
CASGGSVATNTGELFF